This record covers a single TCR beta chain. The antigen it binds to is not known. Nothing much larger sits one base from this clone, and base qualities are not available. To sequence the TCRbeta CDR3 region, genomic DNA was isolated from the sorted cells. TCRbeta CDR3 regions were sequenced using the immunoSEQ Assay. As stored in TCRdb, this immuneACCESS dataset retains in-frame rearrangements with V and J assigned. A fraction of the clones does not appear; measured against another copy, unresolved V genes explain less than half of the discrepancy, and the remainder lacks a known reason. The sample table records tens of thousands of clones; under 90% of these occur just once. The ten largest clones represent around 25% of the sample. These data come from a study of OX40 agonist ivuxolimab in advanced cancers. In the study overall: Ivuxolimab, which targeted the costimulatory receptor OX40 (CD134), was an agonistic, fully human IgG2 monoclonal antibody. Of the approximately 53 patients in dose escalation, about 20 had hepatocellular carcinoma, some 15 had melanoma, 9 had renal cell carcinoma and 9 had head and neck cancer. The dose-escalation cohort was about 87% male with a mean age of about 65 years, ranging from roughly 23 to 80. Partial responses occurred in three dose-escalation patients: two with cutaneous melanoma and one with hepatocellular carcinoma. The purpose of peripheral TCRbeta sequencing was to test whether ivuxolimab changed TCR sequence diversity and led to clonal T-cell expansion. Prior anti-PD-1, anti-PD-L1 or anti-CTLA-4 therapy was permitted, and about two fifths of dose-escalation patients had received checkpoint inhibitors. The paper describes the monotherapy dose-escalation part (N of about 52 patients) of the phase I trial of ivuxolimab. Intravenous ivuxolimab was administered to patients every 2 weeks at six dose levels: 0.01, 0.1, 0.3, 1.5, 3 and 10 mg/kg. The investigation overall reported the following: Clonal expansion of both CD4+ and CD8+ blood T cells was observed from baseline to week 6 at doses 0.1 to 3.0 mg/kg. In the 0.1-3.0 mg/kg groups, partial responders had among the lowest normalized peripheral clonal expansion, particularly in CD8+ T cells. Low levels of normalized T-cell clonal expansion were also seen in some patients who did not respond. On average, CD8+ T cells showed more expanded clones than CD4+ T cells after ivuxolimab. Which antigens the clonally expanded peripheral T cells were specific for was not determined.

The trial excluded patients who had a history of autoimmune disease or were on systemic immunosuppression. Peripheral blood for TCR sequencing was collected from all dose cohorts at baseline, on cycle 4 day 1, and on cycle 7 day 1. The samples were taken from a phase I, first-in-human, multicenter, open-label dose-escalation trial of ivuxolimab. Adults with locally advanced or metastatic melanoma, renal cell, hepatocellular, or head and neck squamous cell carcinoma were enrolled in the trial. Before TCR sequencing, CD4+ T cells and CD8+ T cells were sorted from peripheral blood as separate populations. At the junction V is shortened by 4 bases and J by 7 bases; bases outside the gene matches: 7. From the cysteine up to the phenylalanine, the CDR3 has a length of 15 residues. Just CDR3 DNA is preserved here, 45 bases in frame from base 1. The germline V gene specifies SGHRS as CDR1 and YFSETQ as CDR2.

This clonotype was obtained from an adult with an advanced solid tumor such as melanoma, head and neck, liver or kidney cancer. In this chain, TRBV5-1 is recombined with TRBJ1-4, and TRBD1 aligns with 10 junction nucleotides. The specimen was CD4+ or CD8+ T cells sorted from blood, collected in a trial of the OX40 agonist ivuxolimab. The CDR3 loop reads CASSVDRGLGEKLFF. Here is the DNA: TGCGCCAGCAGCGTCGACAGGGGGCTCGGTGAAAAACTGTTTTTT.